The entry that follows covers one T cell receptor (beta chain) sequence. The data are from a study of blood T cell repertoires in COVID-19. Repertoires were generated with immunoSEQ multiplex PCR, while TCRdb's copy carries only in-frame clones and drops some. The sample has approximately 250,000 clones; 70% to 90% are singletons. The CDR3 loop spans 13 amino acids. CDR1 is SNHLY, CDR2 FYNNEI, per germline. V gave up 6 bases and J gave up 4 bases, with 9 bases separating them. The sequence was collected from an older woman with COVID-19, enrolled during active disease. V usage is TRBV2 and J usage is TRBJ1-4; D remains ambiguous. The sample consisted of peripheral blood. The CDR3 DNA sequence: TGTGCCAGCAGGGCAGCGGTTAATGAAAAACTGTTTTTT. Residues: CASRAAVNEKLFF.